What follows are 8 T cell receptor beta chains derived from one specimen sequenced in a study of cytomegalovirus exposure and HLA in healthy donors. PCR primers comprised 60 Vbeta and 13 Jbeta primers. Profiled with immunoSEQ multiplex PCR; TCRdb holds only in-frame clones, not every one. The repertoire holds under 65,000 clones, with around 80% as singletons. The specimen was PBMCs. These receptors originate from a man aged 25 to 40 in good health and CMV-seropositive.

This clone was seen a handful of times. CDR3: CASRQGVDRYSPLHF. The DNA of the CDR3 is TGTGCCAGCAGGCAAGGGGTGGACAGATATTCACCCCTCCACTTT. V and J are TRBV7-6 and TRBJ1-6; maybe TRBD1 (6 bases). CDR1 and CDR2 from the germline V gene are SGHVS and FNYEAQ. This CDR3 contains 15 residues. Trimming pared 6 bases from V and 8 bases from J, leaving 17 bases between.

V gene TRBV15 combines with J gene TRBJ2-5, with D tentatively TRBD1 (6 bases). CDR3 length: 15 amino acids. Trimming shortened V by 3 bases and J by 0 bases, and 11 bases separated the two germline ends. Germline CDR1 and CDR2: LNHNV and YYDKDF (reference sequence). The CDR3 DNA sequence: TGTGCCACCAGCAGGGAGCAGGGGAACCAAGAGACCCAGTACTTC. Translating gives CATSREQGNQETQYF.

V gene TRBV4-2 combines with J gene TRBJ2-5; 15 nucleotides match TRBD2. CDR1 and CDR2 from the germline V gene are LGHNA and YNFKEQ. V dropped 1 base and J dropped 3; count of bases not matched to a gene: 3. The CDR3 runs 17 residues. Here the CDR3 DNA reads TGTGCCAGCAGCCAAGTCGGGACTAGCGGGGGGAAAGAGACCCAGTACTTC. It specifies CASSQVGTSGGKETQYF.

V usage is TRBV7-3 and J usage is TRBJ2-1, with D maybe TRBD2 (6 bases). The CDR3 contains 14 residues. V was cut by 5 bases and J by 3 bases, with 11 bases left in between. From germline, CDR1 is SGHTA and CDR2 FQGTGA. In DNA form, the CDR3 reads TGTGCCAGCAGCCCGGGACTTGTCTACAATGAGCAGTTCTTC. Translation: CASSPGLVYNEQFF.

J is TRBJ2-7 and V is TRBV5-1, with D possibly being TRBD2 (6 bases). CDR1 SGHRS and CDR2 YFSETQ come from the germline V gene. The CDR3 is 15 residues long. V lost 3 bases and J lost 0, with 13 bases in between. The CDR3 DNA reads TGCGCCAGCAGCTATGGGGGGACTTACTCCTACGAGCAGTACTTC. This translates into CASSYGGTYSYEQYF.

This clone was detected only a few times. CDR3 coding DNA: TGTGCCAGCAGCCAAGAGATACAGGGGATGGCAACTAATGAAAAACTGTTTTTT. Its protein product is CASSQEIQGMATNEKLFF. This chain links TRBV4-2 with TRBJ1-4; 7 bases match TRBD1. The CDR3 length is 18 residues. Germline lookup yields CDR1 LGHNA and CDR2 YNFKEQ. The V segment lost 0 bases and the J segment 0 bases; nucleotides outside the gene matches: 7.

The V and J genes are TRBV4-1 and TRBJ2-1, with 8 positions matching TRBD1. The germline V gene has CDR1 MGHRA and CDR2 YSYEKL. With V trimmed by 3 bases and J by 5 bases, 6 bases remained unmatched. The CDR3 runs to 15 residues. CDR3 protein: CASSHVGQGHNEQFF. CDR3 bases: TGCGCCAGCAGCCACGTCGGACAGGGCCACAATGAGCAGTTCTTC.

The J gene is TRBJ1-5, the V gene TRBV6-6; 7 bases align to TRBD1. Germline V gene data show CDR1 as MNHNY and CDR2 as SVGAGI (reference sequence). The CDR3 extends over 13 amino acids. V trimming: 5 bases; J trimming: 5 bases; junction bases outside the gene matches: 3. In DNA form, the CDR3 reads TGTGCCAGCAGTCAGGACAGGTATCAGCCCCAGCATTTT. This sequence encodes CASSQDRYQPQHF.